A single sample gave rise to the 19 T cell receptor beta chains below, sequenced in a study of blood T cell repertoires in COVID-19. Data came from immunoSEQ multiplex PCR; TCRdb stores just in-frame clones and leaves some out. The table lists tens of thousands of clones, about 90% of them singletons, with 5.5% in the top ten. Sequencing used peripheral blood. These receptor sequences come from an elderly woman with acute or convalescent COVID-19.

The chain has TRBV5-4 and TRBJ1-2, with D perhaps matching TRBD1 (5 bases). V lost 1 base, J lost 4 bases, and 14 bases lay in between. The germline V gene has CDR1 SGHNT and CDR2 YYREEE (reference sequence). CDR3 length: 15 residues. CDR3 amino acids: CASSLKARAPYGYTF. For the CDR3, the DNA is TGTGCCAGCAGCTTGAAGGCCAGGGCGCCCTATGGCTACACCTTC. The complete variable domain, with remaining parts taken from reference TRBV5-4 and TRBJ1-2, reads ETGVTQSPTHLIKTRGQQVTLRCSSQSGHNTVSWYQQALGQGPQFIFQYYREEENGRGNFPPRFSGLQFPNYSSELNVNALELDDSALYLCASSLKARAPYGYTFGSGTRLTVV.

The V and J genes are TRBV10-3 and TRBJ2-6; D call uncertain. The CDR3 has 15 residues. The germline CDR1 and CDR2 sequences are ENHRY and SYGVKD. Trimming cost V 8 bases and J 4 bases, with 15 bases left between them. The CDR3 coding sequence is TGTGCCATCGCCGTTGTGGGCGCGGGGGCCAACGTCCTGACTTTC. Encoded protein: CAIAVVGAGANVLTF.

This CDR3 is CASSRRGFGNTIYF. The CDR3 coding sequence is TGTGCCAGCAGCCGTCGAGGTTTTGGAAACACCATATATTTT. V gene TRBV3-1 (or the pseudogene TRBV3-2) combines with J gene TRBJ1-3; D gene uncertain. Trimming left V 4 bases short and J 3 bases short, with 10 bases between. CDR1 LGHDT and CDR2 YNNKEL come from the germline V gene (reference sequence). This CDR3 is built from 14 residues.

The chain is built from TRBV18 and TRBJ1-3; no clear D. CDR3 length equals 11 residues. Looked up from germline, CDR1 is KGHSH and CDR2 is LQKENI. Trimming took 5 bases from V and 9 from J, leaving 8 bases between them. The CDR3, as DNA: TGTGCCAGCTCAACGGGGTCCACCATATATTTT. Protein sequence: CASSTGSTIYF. The full variable domain, with the rest looked up from reference TRBV18 and TRBJ1-3, is NAGVMQNPRHLVRRRGQEARLRCSPMKGHSHVYWYRQLPEEGLKFMVYLQKENIIDESGMPKERFSAEFPKEGPSILRIQQVVRGDSAAYFCASSTGSTIYFGEGSWLTVV.

This clone appeared a few times. The gene calls are TRBV18 and TRBJ1-1, with no clear D. V lost 6 bases and J 5 bases, leaving 13 bases between the germline ends. Germline CDR1 KGHSH, CDR2 LQKENI. There are 13 residues in the CDR3. CDR3 sequence: CASSTSEQTEAFF. The CDR3 DNA is TGTGCCAGCTCTACGTCTGAACAGACTGAAGCTTTCTTT.

The J gene is TRBJ1-2, the V gene TRBV12-3 or TRBV12-4; D remains unclear. The length of the CDR3 is 12 residues. V was shortened by 6 bases and J by 7 bases, with 12 bases between the two germline ends. This chain's CDR3 is CASRHGLGGYTF. Here the CDR3 DNA reads TGTGCCAGCAGGCACGGGTTAGGTGGCTACACCTTC.

V and J are TRBV6-5 and TRBJ1-2, with D possibly matching TRBD1 (5 bases). This CDR3 spans 16 amino acids. Trimming removed 0 bases from V and 7 bases from J, with 18 bases in between. The V gene's germline CDR1 is MNHEY and CDR2 SVGAGI. CDR3 sequence: CASSYSGVIDNSGYTF. CDR3 in DNA: TGTGCCAGCAGTTACTCAGGGGTTATCGATAATAGTGGCTACACCTTC.

The CDR3 is CASSGSGHTYEQYF. The CDR3 DNA reads as TGTGCCAGCAGCGGATCGGGACATACCTACGAGCAGTACTTC. V gene TRBV9 combines with J gene TRBJ2-7; maybe TRBD1 (6 bases). This CDR3 is 14 amino acids long. CDR1 is SGDLS and CDR2 is YYNGEE in the germline V gene. Between the trimmed V and J ends, which lost 3 bases and 2 bases, there was a span of 12 bases. Filled out from reference TRBV9 and TRBJ2-7, the complete variable domain reads DSGVTQTPKHLITATGQRVTLRCSPRSGDLSVYWYQQSLDQGLQFLIQYYNGEERAKGNILERFSAQQFPDLHSELNLSSLELGDSALYFCASSGSGHTYEQYFGPGTRLTVT.

This clone has just a few counts. This CDR3 reads CASSLSGYTEAFF. CDR3 coding DNA: TGTGCCAGCAGTTTATCCGGGTACACTGAAGCTTTCTTT. J is TRBJ1-1 and V is TRBV12-3 or TRBV12-4; D not resolved. V dropped 2 bases and J dropped 3 bases, with 7 bases sitting between them. This CDR3 is 13 amino acids long.

The chain uses TRBV7-3 and TRBJ1-4; 8 bases are a match to TRBD1. With 5 bases clipped from V and 6 bases from J, the junction kept 8 bases outside the gene matches. The length of the CDR3 is 15 residues. Germline CDR1 SGHTA, CDR2 FQGTGA. CDR3 bases: TGTGCCAGCAGCCCTTGGACAGGGAATGATGAAAAACTGTTTTTT. Its protein is CASSPWTGNDEKLFF.

This clone was seen once. The V call is TRBV2, the J call TRBJ2-1; a possible D gene is TRBD2 (6 bases). The CDR3 is 13 amino acids. Germline-derived CDR1 and CDR2 are SNHLY and FYNNEI. V lost 5 bases and J lost 4, with 9 bases in between. CDR3 sequence: CASSTGTYNEQFF. CDR3 nucleotides: TGTGCCAGCAGTACTGGGACTTACAATGAGCAGTTCTTC.

In this sample, this clone turned up a few times. The gene calls are TRBV30 and TRBJ1-5, with a tentative D call TRBD1 (5 bases). There are 16 residues in the CDR3. In germline, CDR1 is GTSNPN, CDR2 SVGIG (reference sequence). Trimming took off 5 bases at V and 0 bases at J, with 17 bases between the two ends. CDR3 residues: CAWSGGAGYSNQPQHF. The CDR3 bases are TGTGCCTGGTCTGGAGGGGCGGGTTATAGCAATCAGCCCCAGCATTTT.

The rearrangement uses TRBV5-1 and TRBJ2-7; D is undetermined. The ends were cut back, 6 bases at V and 2 bases at J, with 15 bases in the middle. Per germline, CDR1 SGHRS and CDR2 YFSETQ. CDR3 length: 14 residues. For the CDR3, the DNA is TGCGCCAGCAACGTCGATCCAGTGGCCTACGAGCAGTACTTC. It is translated as CASNVDPVAYEQYF.

The chain employs TRBV7-2 and TRBJ1-2, with a tentative D call TRBD1 (6 bases). Between the trimmed V and J ends, which lost 5 bases and 7 bases, there was a span of 14 bases. Germline-derived CDR1 and CDR2 are SGHTA and FQGNSA. The CDR3 totals 13 residues. The CDR3 region is CASSPDGGLGYTF. CDR3 DNA sequence: TGTGCCAGCAGCCCAGACGGGGGGCTTGGCTACACCTTC.

The chain has TRBV5-1 and TRBJ2-5; D gene unclear. Germline V gene data show CDR1 as SGHRS and CDR2 as YFSETQ. Trimming cost V 0 bases and J 1 base, with 10 bases left between them. The length of the CDR3 is 15 residues. For the CDR3, the DNA is TGCGCCAGCAGCTTGGTCGGTCTTGTCCAAGAGACCCAGTACTTC. Translated: CASSLVGLVQETQYF.

The chain uses TRBV5-8 and TRBJ2-6, with D tentatively TRBD2 (6 bases). The CDR3 runs 17 residues. Trimming left V 4 bases short and J 3 bases short, with 17 bases between. Germline CDR1 is SGHTS and CDR2 is YDEGEE. The chain's CDR3 is CASSRGTQAFGANVLTF. The CDR3 coding sequence is TGTGCCAGCAGCCGGGGGACCCAGGCTTTTGGGGCCAACGTCCTGACTTTC.

This clone was seen only once. This chain joins TRBV19 and TRBJ1-1, with 7 bases aligning to TRBD1. Germline V gives CDR1 LNHDA, CDR2 SQIVND (reference sequence). Trimming cost V 3 bases and J 4 bases; bases outside gene matches: 5. CDR3 length: 14 residues. CDR3 sequence (DNA): TGTGCCAGTAGTATCCTGGCAGGGGGCACTGAAGCTTTCTTT. Translation gives CASSILAGGTEAFF. Using reference TRBV19 and TRBJ1-1 for the parts outside the CDR3, the full variable domain is DGGITQSPKYLFRKEGQNVTLSCEQNLNHDAMYWYRQDPGQGLRLIYYSQIVNDFQKGDIAEGYSVSREKKESFPLTVTSAQKNPTAFYLCASSILAGGTEAFFGQGTRLTVV.

The table lists this clone with a few counts. The rearrangement joins TRBV7-2 to TRBJ1-5; a weak D match, TRBD1 (6 bases). The length of the CDR3 is 14 residues. V lost 5 bases, J lost 5 bases, and 13 bases lay in between. Germline V lookup: CDR1 SGHTA, CDR2 FQGNSA. In DNA form, the CDR3 reads TGTGCCAGCAGCCTACAGGGAACTTATCAGCCCCAGCATTTT. It translates to CASSLQGTYQPQHF.

This clone appeared once. V gene TRBV12-5 combines with J gene TRBJ2-5; 7 bases agree with TRBD2. V was pared by 4 bases and J by 10 bases, with 6 bases of the junction left unmatched. CDR1 and CDR2 (germline): LGHNT, FRNRAP. The CDR3 runs to 12 residues. The CDR3 sequence: CASGSRAGSQYF. CDR3 DNA sequence: TGTGCTAGTGGTTCGCGAGCGGGGAGCCAGTACTTC. Together with reference TRBV12-5 and TRBJ2-5, the CDR3 gives the full variable domain: DARVTQTPRHKVTEMGQEVTMRCQPILGHNTVFWYRQTMMQGLELLAYFRNRAPLDDSGMPKDRFSAEMPDATLATLKIQPSEPRDSAVYFCASGSRAGSQYFGPGTRLLVL.